This T cell receptor beta chain is drawn from a study of OX40 agonist ivuxolimab in advanced cancers. The CDR3 covers 11 residues. The V gene lost 6 bases and the J gene lost 11 bases, with 12 bases spanning the gap. Germline V gives CDR1 SGHAT, CDR2 FQNNGV. The table came from immunoSEQ multiplex PCR; TCRdb's copy has only in-frame clones and leaves some out. The table records fewer than 85,000 clones, roughly 85% of them present only once. Sample: CD4+ or CD8+ T cells sorted from blood, taken in a trial of the OX40 agonist ivuxolimab. The TCR sequence derives from an adult with an advanced solid tumor such as melanoma, head and neck, liver or kidney cancer. The chain has TRBV11-2 and TRBJ2-3, with D possibly being TRBD2 (5 bases). The CDR3 nucleotides read TGTGCCAGCAGGACCGGGATTGTGCAGTATTTT. Translated, it gives CASRTGIVQYF.